Only a few counts were recorded for the clone carrying this TCR beta chain. A second 7 to 11 cycle PCR used barcoded and J-beta primers. A single record per CDR3 protein comes from TCRdb applying MiXCR to the 5' RACE reads. The sample includes 540,000 or so distinct CDR3 sequences, 27% seen only once; the top ten take roughly 20%. The CDR3 length is 12 residues. With 0 bases removed from V and 8 bases from J, the gap between germline ends came to 7 bases. Germline CDR1 reads MNHEY; CDR2 reads SVGAGI. This sample stems from a study of blood T cells in healthy people across ages. For the study at large: Template-switching capture recovered about one barcoded beta molecule per two T cells.

The V and J genes are TRBV6-5 and TRBJ1-2, with a weak D call TRBD1 (5 bases). This clonotype was obtained from a woman aged 65 to 85 in good health. What was sequenced was blood. The CDR3 DNA reads as TGTGCCAGCAGTTACTCCGGGGGGGGCTACACCTTC. Protein: CASSYSGGGYTF.